The clone carrying this TCR beta chain was counted at least ten times. Its antigen is still unknown. This sample is drawn from a study of Graves' ophthalmopathy and Graves' hyperthyroidism. Study-wide findings and caveats: Most expanded clonotypes in thyroid above 0.001 frequency also showed up in blood.

For repertoire sequencing, the TCR beta CDR3 regions were amplified from RNA transcripts. The first-round RT-PCR employed HTBI primers together with the Qiagen OneStep RT-PCR kit. A multiplex PCR was then performed as the second round. TCRdb ran MiXCR on the multiplex PCR reads and lists one entry per CDR3 protein. The table lists fewer than 650,000 distinct CDR3 sequences, about a fifth of them singletons. CDR1 is WSHSY, CDR2 SAAADI, per germline. This CDR3 has 13 amino acids. The V and J ends lost 8 bases and 2 bases respectively, with 12 bases between them. J is TRBJ1-1 and V is TRBV10-2; maybe TRBD1 (5 bases). Input material: peripheral blood. This TCR was sampled from a woman aged 18-29 years with stable Graves' hyperthyroidism. Some clones in this sample may be carry-over from other donors' samples. The CDR3 DNA sequence: TGCGCCAGCGGGGGGTGGGCAAACACTGAAGCTTTCTTT. This codes for CASGGWANTEAFF.